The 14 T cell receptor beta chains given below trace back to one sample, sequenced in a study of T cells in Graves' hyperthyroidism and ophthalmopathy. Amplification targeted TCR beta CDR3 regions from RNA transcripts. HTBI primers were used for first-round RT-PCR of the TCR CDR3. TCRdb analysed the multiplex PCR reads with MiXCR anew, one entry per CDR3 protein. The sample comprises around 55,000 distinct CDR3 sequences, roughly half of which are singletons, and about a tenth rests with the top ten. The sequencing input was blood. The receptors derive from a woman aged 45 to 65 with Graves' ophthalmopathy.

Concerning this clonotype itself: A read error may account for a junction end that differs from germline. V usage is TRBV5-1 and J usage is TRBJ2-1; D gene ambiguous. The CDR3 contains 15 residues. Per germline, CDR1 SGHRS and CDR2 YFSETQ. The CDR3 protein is CAGSPTSRVNNEQFF. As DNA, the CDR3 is TGCGCCGGCAGCCCTACCAGCCGGGTGAACAATGAGCAGTTCTTC.

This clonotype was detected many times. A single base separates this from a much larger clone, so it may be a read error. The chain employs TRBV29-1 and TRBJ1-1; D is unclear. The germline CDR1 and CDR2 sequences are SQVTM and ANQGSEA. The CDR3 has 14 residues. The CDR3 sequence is CGVAWGGFNTEAFF. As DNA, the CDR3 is TGCGGCGTTGCCTGGGGTGGTTTCAACACTGAAGCTTTCTTT.

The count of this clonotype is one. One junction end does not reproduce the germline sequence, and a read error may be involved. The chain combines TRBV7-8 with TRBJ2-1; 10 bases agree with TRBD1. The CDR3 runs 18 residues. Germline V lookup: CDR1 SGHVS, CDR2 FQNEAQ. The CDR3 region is CASSSRTGGYRSYNKQFF. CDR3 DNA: TGTGCCAGCAGCTCGCGGACAGGGGGTTACCGCTCCTACAATAAGCAGTTCTTC.

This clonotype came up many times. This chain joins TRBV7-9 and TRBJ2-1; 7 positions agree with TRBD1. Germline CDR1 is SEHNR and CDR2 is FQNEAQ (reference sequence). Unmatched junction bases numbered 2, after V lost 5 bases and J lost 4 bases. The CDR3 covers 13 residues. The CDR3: CASSRGQYNEQFF. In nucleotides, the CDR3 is TGTGCCAGCAGCCGGGGACAGTACAATGAGCAGTTCTTC. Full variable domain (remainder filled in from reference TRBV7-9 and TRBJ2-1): DTGVSQNPRHKITKRGQNVTFRCDPISEHNRLYWYRQTLGQGPEFLTYFQNEAQLEKSRLLSDRFSAERPKGSFSTLEIQRTEQGDSAMYLCASSRGQYNEQFFGPGTRLTVL.

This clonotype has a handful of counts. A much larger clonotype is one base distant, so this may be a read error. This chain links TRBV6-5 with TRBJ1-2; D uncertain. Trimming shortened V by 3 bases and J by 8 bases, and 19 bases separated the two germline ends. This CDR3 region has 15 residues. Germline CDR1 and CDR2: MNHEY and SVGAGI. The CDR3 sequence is CASSYSPRGIEGYTF. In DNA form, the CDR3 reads TGTGCCAGCAGTTATAGCCCGAGAGGGATCGAGGGCTACACCTTC.

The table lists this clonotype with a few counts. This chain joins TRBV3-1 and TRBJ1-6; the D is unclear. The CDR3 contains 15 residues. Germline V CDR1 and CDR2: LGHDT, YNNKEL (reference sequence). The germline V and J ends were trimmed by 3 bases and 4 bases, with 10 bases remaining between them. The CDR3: CASSQGAPYNSPLHF. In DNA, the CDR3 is TGTGCCAGCAGCCAGGGAGCCCCGTATAATTCACCCCTCCACTTT.

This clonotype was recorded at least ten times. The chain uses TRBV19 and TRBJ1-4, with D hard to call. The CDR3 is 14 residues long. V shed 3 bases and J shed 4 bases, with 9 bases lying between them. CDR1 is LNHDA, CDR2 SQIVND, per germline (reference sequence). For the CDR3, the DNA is TGTGCCAGTAGTATCCGCGGGTTTAATGAAAAACTGTTTTTT. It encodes CASSIRGFNEKLFF.

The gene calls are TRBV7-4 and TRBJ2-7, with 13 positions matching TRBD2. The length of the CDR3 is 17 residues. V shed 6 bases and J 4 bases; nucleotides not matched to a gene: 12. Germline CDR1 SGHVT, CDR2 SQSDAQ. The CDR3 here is CASRKKALAGGSYEQYF. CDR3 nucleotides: TGTGCCAGCAGGAAGAAGGCACTAGCGGGGGGGTCATACGAGCAGTACTTC.

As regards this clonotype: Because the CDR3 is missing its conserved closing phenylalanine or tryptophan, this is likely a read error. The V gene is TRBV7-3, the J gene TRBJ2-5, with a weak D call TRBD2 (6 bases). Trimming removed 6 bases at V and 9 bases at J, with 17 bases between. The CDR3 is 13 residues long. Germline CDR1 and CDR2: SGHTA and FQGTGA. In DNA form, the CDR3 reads TGTGCCAGCAGTTTGGACTACGGTAGATCCCAGTACCTC. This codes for CASSLDYGRSQYL.

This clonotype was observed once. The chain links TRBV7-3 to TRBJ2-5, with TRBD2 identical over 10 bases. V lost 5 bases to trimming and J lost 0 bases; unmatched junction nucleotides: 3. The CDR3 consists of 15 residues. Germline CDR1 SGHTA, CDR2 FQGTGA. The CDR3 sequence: CASSPSGGHQETQYF. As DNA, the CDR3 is TGTGCCAGCAGCCCTAGCGGGGGCCACCAAGAGACCCAGTACTTC.

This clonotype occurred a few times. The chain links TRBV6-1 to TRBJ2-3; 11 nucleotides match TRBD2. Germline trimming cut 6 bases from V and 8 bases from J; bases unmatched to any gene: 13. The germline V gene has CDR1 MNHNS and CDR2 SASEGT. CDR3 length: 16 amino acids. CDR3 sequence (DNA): TGTGCCAGCAGGACGGTTAGCGGGGGGGCCGTCGTTACGCAGTATTTT. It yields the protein CASRTVSGGAVVTQYF.

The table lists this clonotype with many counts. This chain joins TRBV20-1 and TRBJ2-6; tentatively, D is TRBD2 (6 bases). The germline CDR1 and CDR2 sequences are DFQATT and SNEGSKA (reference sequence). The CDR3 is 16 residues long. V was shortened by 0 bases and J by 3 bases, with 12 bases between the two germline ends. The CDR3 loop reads CSARDPGGDGANVLTF. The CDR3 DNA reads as TGCAGTGCTAGAGATCCCGGCGGGGATGGGGCCAACGTCCTGACTTTC.

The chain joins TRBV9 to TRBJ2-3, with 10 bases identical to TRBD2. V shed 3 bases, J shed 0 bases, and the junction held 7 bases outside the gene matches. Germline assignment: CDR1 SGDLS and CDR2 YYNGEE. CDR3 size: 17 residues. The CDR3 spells CASSAVAGGGSTDTQYF. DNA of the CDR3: TGTGCCAGCAGCGCAGTAGCGGGGGGCGGGAGCACAGATACGCAGTATTTT.

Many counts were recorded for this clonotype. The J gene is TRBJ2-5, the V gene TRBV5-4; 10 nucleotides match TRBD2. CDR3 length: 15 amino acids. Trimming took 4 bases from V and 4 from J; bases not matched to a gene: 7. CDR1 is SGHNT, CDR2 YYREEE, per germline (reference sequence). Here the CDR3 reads CASSNKREGGETQYF. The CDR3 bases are TGTGCCAGCAGCAATAAGCGGGAGGGCGGAGAGACCCAGTACTTC.